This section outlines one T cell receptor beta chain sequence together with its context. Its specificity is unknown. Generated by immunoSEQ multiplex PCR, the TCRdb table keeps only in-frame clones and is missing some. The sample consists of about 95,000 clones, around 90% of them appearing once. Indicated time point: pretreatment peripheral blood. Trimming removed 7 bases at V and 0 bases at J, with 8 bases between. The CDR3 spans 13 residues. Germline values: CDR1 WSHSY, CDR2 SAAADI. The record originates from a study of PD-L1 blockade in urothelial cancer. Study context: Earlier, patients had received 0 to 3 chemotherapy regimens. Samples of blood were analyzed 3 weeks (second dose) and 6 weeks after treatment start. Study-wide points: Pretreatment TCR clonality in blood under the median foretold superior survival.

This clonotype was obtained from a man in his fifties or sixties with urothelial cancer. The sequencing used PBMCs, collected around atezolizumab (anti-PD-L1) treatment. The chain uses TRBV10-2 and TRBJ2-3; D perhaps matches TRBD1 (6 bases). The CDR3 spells CASKQGSTDTQYF. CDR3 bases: TGCGCCAGCAAACAGGGAAGCACAGATACGCAGTATTTT.